What follows are 23 T cell receptor beta chains derived from one specimen sequenced in a study of Ad26.COV2.S vaccination and SARS-CoV-2 variants (dated by TCRdb to the early 2020s). Library preparation was by the immunoSEQ multiplex PCR assay. TCRdb obtained this table from immuneACCESS and retained in-frame rearrangements with V and J assigned. These tables miss some clones; where compared with another copy, unresolved V genes account for less than half of the shortfall, and the remainder is unexplained. The sample includes around 450,000 clones, with around 90% observed a single time. Of the sample, roughly 4.3% is held by the ten largest clones. The meaning of the sample's treatment or condition label: approximately 18 received Ad26.COV2.S at low or high dose, single or two shots; 5 received placebo; per-sample allocation not given. For vaccine and placebo recipients, repertoires were sequenced using samples collected on day 63 after the first injection.

The sample was peripheral blood, taken in a trial of Ad26.COV2.S vaccine versus placebo. All receptors derive from a person aged 18 to 65 who received the Ad26.COV2.S COVID-19 vaccine or a placebo.

This chain connects TRBV6-4 to TRBJ1-2; 8 bases fit TRBD1. Trimming removed 5 bases from V and 4 bases from J; junction bases left unmatched: 6. The CDR3 runs to 14 residues. Per germline, CDR1 MRHNA and CDR2 SNTAGT. As DNA, the CDR3 is TGTGCCAGCAGTACCGCCACAGGGGGCTATGGCTACACCTTC. Its translation: CASSTATGGYGYTF.

The genes are TRBV2 and TRBJ2-7, with D maybe TRBD1 (6 bases). There are 14 residues in the CDR3. Germline CDR1 SNHLY, CDR2 FYNNEI. With 6 bases removed from V and 7 bases from J, the gap between germline ends came to 19 bases. DNA for the CDR3: TGTGCCAGCAGCTGGACAGTGACGATCGGGGAGCAGTACTTC. Its translation: CASSWTVTIGEQYF.

This rearrangement joins TRBV19 to TRBJ2-1; D not certain. This CDR3 has 13 residues. V lost 5 bases and J 6 bases, leaving 11 bases between the germline ends. The germline V gene encodes CDR1 LNHDA and CDR2 SQIVND (reference sequence). This CDR3 reads CASSPHWGNEQFF. The CDR3 DNA follows: TGTGCCAGTAGTCCTCACTGGGGCAATGAGCAGTTCTTC.

This chain links TRBV9 with TRBJ1-6, with 9 bases lining up with TRBD1. The trim removed 3 bases at V and 14 bases at J, leaving 12 bases unmatched. This CDR3 contains 15 residues. The germline CDR1 and CDR2 sequences are SGDLS and YYNGEE. The CDR3: CASSAGTGPGRALHF. For the CDR3, the DNA is TGTGCCAGCAGCGCAGGGACAGGGCCAGGTAGGGCCCTCCACTTT.

The V gene is TRBV5-1, the J gene TRBJ2-1, with 9 positions matching TRBD2. In germline, CDR1 is SGHRS, CDR2 YFSETQ. The CDR3 runs 15 residues. V was clipped by 3 bases and J by 9 bases; unmatched bases: 10. The chain's CDR3 is CASSSGGRASFEQFF. CDR3 DNA: TGCGCCAGCAGCTCGGGCGGGAGGGCGTCTTTTGAGCAGTTCTTC.

The chain uses TRBV27 and TRBJ2-5; a possible D gene is TRBD1 (5 bases). Trimming stripped 5 bases from V and 5 bases from J, with 9 bases between. The CDR3 totals 12 residues. CDR1 MNHEY and CDR2 SMNVEV come from the germline V gene (reference sequence). The CDR3 spells CASSGASETQYF. DNA for the CDR3: TGTGCCAGCAGTGGGGCCTCGGAGACCCAGTACTTC.

This clone showed up just a few times. The V call is TRBV7-2, the J call TRBJ1-5; TRBD1 is a possible D gene (6 bases). This CDR3 is 16 amino acids long. The V end lost 1 base, the J end lost 4 bases, and 14 bases lay between the germline ends. The V gene's germline CDR1 is SGHTA and CDR2 FQGNSA. The CDR3 DNA is TGTGCCAGCAGCTTAGGGGTCGGGGGCTTGAATCAGCCCCAGCATTTT. Residues: CASSLGVGGLNQPQHF.

The chain uses TRBV28 and TRBJ2-1; 12 bases match TRBD2. Germline V CDR1 and CDR2: MDHEN, SYDVKM. CDR3 size: 16 residues. V trimming: 6 bases; J trimming: 4 bases; junction bases outside the gene matches: 7. The CDR3 DNA reads as TGTGCCAGCAGCCCGATTCTAGCGGGAGGGTACAATGAGCAGTTCTTC. Translated, it gives CASSPILAGGYNEQFF.

The chain couples TRBV5-1 to TRBJ1-3; a possible D gene is TRBD1 (5 bases). The CDR3 totals 16 residues. V gave up 4 bases and J gave up 1 base, with 15 bases separating them. CDR1 and CDR2 (germline): SGHRS, YFSETQ. CDR3 residues: CASSLSWGGSGNTIYF. The CDR3, as DNA: TGCGCCAGCAGCCTGAGTTGGGGGGGATCTGGAAACACCATATATTTT.

The chain couples TRBV6-1 to TRBJ2-7; 11 nucleotides match TRBD1. Looked up from germline, CDR1 is MNHNS and CDR2 is SASEGT. The CDR3 has 16 residues. The junction had 5 bases not matched to a gene; V was cut back by 1 base and J by 3 bases. CDR3 sequence: CASSEEFGTGGYEQYF. CDR3 coding DNA: TGTGCCAGCAGTGAAGAGTTCGGGACAGGGGGCTACGAGCAGTACTTC.

V and J are TRBV5-1 and TRBJ2-7; D perhaps matches TRBD2 (6 bases). Germline V CDR1 and CDR2: SGHRS, YFSETQ. The CDR3 contains 16 residues. V lost 1 base and J lost 3, with 17 bases in between. CDR3: CASSLYRLESGYEQYF. The CDR3 region has the DNA TGCGCCAGCAGCTTGTACAGACTAGAGTCAGGCTACGAGCAGTACTTC.

The chain has TRBV29-1 and TRBJ2-1; 10 nucleotides match TRBD2. This CDR3 spans 13 amino acids. The V and J ends lost 7 bases and 2 bases, in that order; junction bases with no gene match: 2. Germline V lookup: CDR1 SQVTM, CDR2 ANQGSEA. Here the CDR3 DNA reads TGCAGCGGCACTAGCGGGACCTACAATGAGCAGTTCTTC. Protein product: CSGTSGTYNEQFF.

The V and J genes are TRBV4-3 and TRBJ2-7; 7 nucleotides align to TRBD2. The length of the CDR3 is 15 residues. Germline trimming cut 1 base from V and 4 bases from J; bases unmatched to any gene: 7. Germline V lookup: CDR1 LGHNA, CDR2 YSLEER. In nucleotides, the CDR3 is TGCGCCAGCAGCCAAGCTCCTTGGGGGGGTTACGAGCAGTACTTC. Translated, it gives CASSQAPWGGYEQYF.

This sequence joins TRBV6-5 and TRBJ1-6, with D perhaps matching TRBD1 (6 bases). Trimming cost V 6 bases and J 7 bases, with 10 bases left between them. Germline V CDR1 and CDR2: MNHEY, SVGAGI. CDR3 length: 13 amino acids. CDR3 sequence reads: CASRSTGNSPLHF. CDR3 DNA: TGTGCCAGCAGATCCACAGGGAATTCACCCCTCCACTTT.

The J gene is TRBJ2-7, the V gene TRBV6-5; D may be TRBD2 (6 bases). CDR1 is MNHEY and CDR2 is SVGAGI in the germline V gene. Deletions cut 2 bases from V and 7 bases from J, with 18 bases between. CDR3 length: 15 residues. The CDR3, as DNA: TGTGCCAGCAGTTACACGAGGGAGGCGGCCAGGGAGCAGTACTTC. This gives the protein CASSYTREAAREQYF.

This chain links TRBV11-1 with TRBJ2-5; 8 nucleotides align to TRBD2. This CDR3 is built from 14 residues. The ends lost 5 bases at V and 1 base at J; junction bases unmatched: 3. Germline V gives CDR1 SGHAT, CDR2 FQDESV (reference sequence). DNA of the CDR3: TGTGCCAGCAGCACCGGGAGGGTCCAAGAGACCCAGTACTTC. This codes for CASSTGRVQETQYF.

The chain has TRBV28 and TRBJ2-5, with D possibly matching TRBD1 (6 bases). CDR1 MDHEN and CDR2 SYDVKM come from the germline V gene. The CDR3 spans 18 residues. V shed 7 bases and J shed 1 base, with 25 bases lying between them. Written as DNA, the CDR3 is TGTGCCAGCACCGTCGCCACAGGGATCTTTTTCCGCCAAGAGACCCAGTACTTC. Translating gives CASTVATGIFFRQETQYF. The complete variable domain, with remaining parts taken from reference TRBV28 and TRBJ2-5, reads DVKVTQSSRYLVKRTGEKVFLECVQDMDHENMFWYRQDPGLGLRLIYFSYDVKMKEKGDIPEGYSVSREKKERFSLILESASTNQTSMYLCASTVATGIFFRQETQYFGPGTRLLVL.

The CDR3: CASSSYEAPYNEQFF. The CDR3 bases are TGTGCCAGCAGCTCATACGAGGCCCCCTACAATGAGCAGTTCTTC. This rearrangement joins TRBV11-3 to TRBJ2-1, with D unclear. The CDR3 loop spans 15 amino acids. Germline CDR1 SGHNT, CDR2 YENEEA. V gave up 4 bases and J gave up 2 bases, with 12 bases separating them.

The chain carries TRBV15 and TRBJ2-1, with 8 positions matching TRBD2. This CDR3 region has 15 residues. CDR1 and CDR2 (germline): LNHNV, YYDKDF (reference sequence). Germline trimming cut 8 bases from V and 3 bases from J; bases unmatched to any gene: 9. This CDR3 reads CATSPAGGHYNEQFF. DNA for the CDR3: TGTGCCACCTCGCCTGCGGGAGGACACTACAATGAGCAGTTCTTC.

This clone was detected once. This sample also contains other DNA sequences that code for the same CDR3. The chain's CDR3 is CASSLADTQYF. DNA for the CDR3: TGTGCCAGCAGCCTAGCAGATACGCAGTATTTT. The chain has TRBV28 and TRBJ2-3; no reliable D call. The CDR3 runs 11 residues. Germline-derived CDR1 and CDR2 are MDHEN and SYDVKM. With 6 bases removed from V and 4 bases from J, the gap between germline ends came to 5 bases.

The V and J genes are TRBV6-2 or TRBV6-3 and TRBJ2-2; no clear D. This CDR3 is built from 13 residues. CDR1 is MNHEY and CDR2 is SVGEGT in the germline V gene. V was cut by 2 bases and J by 3 bases, with 4 bases left in between. DNA of the CDR3: TGTGCCAGCAGTTACGGGTACACCGGGGAGCTGTTTTTT. This gives the protein CASSYGYTGELFF.

This chain uses TRBV6-1 with TRBJ1-5, with D unclear. The CDR3 is made up of 17 amino acids. Germline CDR1 and CDR2: MNHNS and SASEGT. The V end lost 2 bases, the J end lost 0 bases, and 14 bases lay between the germline ends. The CDR3 loop reads CASSERGSLYSNQPQHF. CDR3 in DNA: TGTGCCAGCAGTGAAAGAGGCAGCCTTTATAGCAATCAGCCCCAGCATTTT.

This clone was counted a single time. The gene calls are TRBV27 and TRBJ2-1, with 12 bases lining up with TRBD2. The V and J ends lost 7 bases and 6 bases, in that order; junction bases with no gene match: 1. CDR1 and CDR2 (germline): MNHEY, SMNVEV (reference sequence). The CDR3 contains 13 residues. CDR3: CASTLAGGNEQFF. CDR3 in DNA: TGTGCCAGCACACTAGCGGGAGGCAATGAGCAGTTCTTC.